This T cell receptor (beta chain) was found in a study of blood T cell repertoires in COVID-19. Study overall: Samples came from the United States, Italy and Spain, spanning acute and convalescent COVID-19.

The germline gives CDR1 SGHVS, CDR2 FQNEAQ. V gave up 5 bases and J gave up 5 bases; unmatched junction bases: 7. The CDR3 sequence is 14 residues long. Method: immunoSEQ multiplex PCR; TCRdb's copy keeps in-frame clones and lacks some. The table includes 100,000 to 150,000 clones, around four fifths detected once. Sequencing was carried out using peripheral blood. The V gene is TRBV7-8, the J gene TRBJ2-5, with 8 bases aligning to TRBD1. The TCR was taken from a man older than 75 with COVID-19, enrolled during active disease. CDR3 in amino acids: CASSQAGGPETQYF. CDR3 DNA sequence: TGTGCCAGCAGCCAAGCAGGGGGCCCTGAGACCCAGTACTTC.